Listed below are T cell receptor beta chains from one sample, sequenced in a study of blood T cells in healthy people across ages. TCRdb called the 5' RACE reads again in MiXCR, with one record for every CDR3 protein. The data hold hundreds of thousands of distinct CDR3 sequences, with about 51% observed a single time. Sequenced: blood. The receptors come from an elderly woman in good health. Both conserved end residues are part of each CDR3. A D gene is named only where the DNA matches it firmly. Only part of the rows carry a size: once, few, many, or a class if the clone is expanded.

v_call: TRBV27; clone_size: NA; d_call: NA; j_call: TRBJ2-1; cdr3_nt: TGTGCCGGCAGTAGACCCGGGGAACCCAATGAGCAGTTCTTC; cdr3_aa: CAGSRPGEPNEQFF
v_call: TRBV10-3; clone_size: NA; d_call: NA; j_call: TRBJ2-6; cdr3_nt: TGTGCCATCAGTGAAGGGGAAAAGAATGGGGCCAACGTCCTGACTTTC; cdr3_aa: CAISEGEKNGANVLTF
v_call: TRBV14; clone_size: NA; d_call: TRBD1; j_call: TRBJ2-2; cdr3_nt: TGTGCCAGCAGCCTACCGGGACAGATCACCGGGGAGCTGTTTTTT; cdr3_aa: CASSLPGQITGELFF
v_call: TRBV7-2; clone_size: many; d_call: NA; j_call: TRBJ2-4; cdr3_nt: TGTGCCAGCAGCTTACCCACTCTAGCCAAAAACATTCAGTACTTC; cdr3_aa: CASSLPTLAKNIQYF
v_call: TRBV29-1; clone_size: NA; d_call: NA; j_call: TRBJ2-7; cdr3_nt: TGCAGCGTTGGGGTGCGGGGGCGATCCTACGAGCAGTACTTC; cdr3_aa: CSVGVRGRSYEQYF
v_call: TRBV10-1; clone_size: NA; d_call: NA; j_call: TRBJ2-2; cdr3_nt: TGCGCCAGCAGTGAGTCGAGAACAGGGAACACCGGGGAGCTGTTTTTT; cdr3_aa: CASSESRTGNTGELFF
v_call: TRBV12-3/TRBV12-4; clone_size: NA; d_call: NA; j_call: TRBJ2-5; cdr3_nt: TGTGCCAGCAGTTTCGGGAGACGGGAAGAGACCCAGTACTTC; cdr3_aa: CASSFGRREETQYF
v_call: TRBV7-3; clone_size: many; d_call: NA; j_call: TRBJ1-2; cdr3_nt: TGTGCCAGCAGCTTACGCGGGGGGGACCCTAACTATGGCTACACCTTC; cdr3_aa: CASSLRGGDPNYGYTF
v_call: TRBV5-1; clone_size: few; d_call: NA; j_call: TRBJ2-1; cdr3_nt: TGCGCCAGCAGCTTGGTTGCTCAGAACCATGAGCAGTTCTTC; cdr3_aa: CASSLVAQNHEQFF
v_call: TRBV6-6; clone_size: NA; d_call: TRBD1; j_call: TRBJ1-4; cdr3_nt: TGTGCCGGCAATTACTTACAGGGGGGCGCCGGTGAAAAACTGTTTTTT; cdr3_aa: CAGNYLQGGAGEKLFF
v_call: TRBV7-9; clone_size: NA; d_call: NA; j_call: TRBJ2-7; cdr3_nt: TGTGCCAGCAGAGAGGGACCCGAGCAGTACTTC; cdr3_aa: CASREGPEQYF